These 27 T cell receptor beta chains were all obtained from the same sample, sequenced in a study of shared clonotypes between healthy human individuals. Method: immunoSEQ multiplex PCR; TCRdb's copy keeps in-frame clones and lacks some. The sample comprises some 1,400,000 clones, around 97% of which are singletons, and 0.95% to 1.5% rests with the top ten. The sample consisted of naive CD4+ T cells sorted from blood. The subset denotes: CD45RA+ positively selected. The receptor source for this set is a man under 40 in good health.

CDR3 sequence reads: CASSSPGFSGNTIYF. DNA of the CDR3: TGTGCCAGCAGCTCCCCAGGTTTCTCTGGAAACACCATATATTTT. The rearrangement uses TRBV5-5 and TRBJ1-3; D call uncertain. V was trimmed by 3 bases and J by 0 bases, leaving 10 bases between them. Germline CDR1 SGHKS, CDR2 YYEKEE (reference sequence). This CDR3 has 15 amino acids.

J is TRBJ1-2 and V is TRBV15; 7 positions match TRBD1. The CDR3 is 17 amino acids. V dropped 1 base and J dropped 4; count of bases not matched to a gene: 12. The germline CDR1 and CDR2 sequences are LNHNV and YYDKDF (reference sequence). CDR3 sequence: CATSRARQGPPSYGYTF. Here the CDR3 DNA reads TGTGCCACCAGCAGAGCCCGACAGGGTCCCCCTAGCTATGGCTACACCTTC.

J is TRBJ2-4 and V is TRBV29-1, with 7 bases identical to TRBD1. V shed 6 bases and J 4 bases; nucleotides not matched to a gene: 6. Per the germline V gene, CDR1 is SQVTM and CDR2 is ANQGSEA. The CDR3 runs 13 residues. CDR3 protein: CSVVTGQKNIQYF. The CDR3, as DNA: TGCAGCGTCGTGACAGGGCAAAAAAACATTCAGTACTTC.

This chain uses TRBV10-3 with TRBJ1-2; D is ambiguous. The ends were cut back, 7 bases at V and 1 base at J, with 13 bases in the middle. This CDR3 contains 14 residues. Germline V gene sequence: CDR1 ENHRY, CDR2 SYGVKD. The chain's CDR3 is CAITPDPFNYGYTF. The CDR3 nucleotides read TGTGCCATCACTCCGGACCCATTTAACTATGGCTACACCTTC.

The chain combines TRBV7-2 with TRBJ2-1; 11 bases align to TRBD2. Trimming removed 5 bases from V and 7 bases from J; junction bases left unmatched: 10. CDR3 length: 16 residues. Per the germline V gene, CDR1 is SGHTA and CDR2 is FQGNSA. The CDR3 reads CASSRPGLAAINEQFF. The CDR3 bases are TGTGCCAGCAGCCGCCCGGGACTAGCGGCGATAAATGAGCAGTTCTTC.

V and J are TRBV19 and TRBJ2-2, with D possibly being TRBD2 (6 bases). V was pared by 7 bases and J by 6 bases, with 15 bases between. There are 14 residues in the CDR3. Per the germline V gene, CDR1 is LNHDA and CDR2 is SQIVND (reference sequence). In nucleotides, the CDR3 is TGTGCCAGTACGACCACGGGCGGGGCCGGGGAGCTGTTTTTT. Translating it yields CASTTTGGAGELFF.

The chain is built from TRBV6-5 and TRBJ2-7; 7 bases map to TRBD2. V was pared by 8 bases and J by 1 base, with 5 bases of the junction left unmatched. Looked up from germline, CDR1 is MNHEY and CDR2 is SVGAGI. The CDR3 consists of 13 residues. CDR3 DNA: TGTGCCAGCCGCGGGAGTCTGTCCTACGAGCAGTACTTC. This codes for CASRGSLSYEQYF.

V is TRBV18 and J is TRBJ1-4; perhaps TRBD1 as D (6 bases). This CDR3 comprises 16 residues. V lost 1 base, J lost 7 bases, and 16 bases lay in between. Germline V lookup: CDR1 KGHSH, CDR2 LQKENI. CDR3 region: CASSPRGAEGGEKLFF. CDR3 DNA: TGTGCCAGCTCACCACGAGGCGCGGAGGGGGGTGAAAAACTGTTTTTT.

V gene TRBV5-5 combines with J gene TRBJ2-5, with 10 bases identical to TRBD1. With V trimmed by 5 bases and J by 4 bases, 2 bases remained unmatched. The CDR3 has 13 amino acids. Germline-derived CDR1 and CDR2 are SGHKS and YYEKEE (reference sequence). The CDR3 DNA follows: TGTGCCAGCAGTTGGACAGGGGGAGAGACCCAGTACTTC. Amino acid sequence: CASSWTGGETQYF.

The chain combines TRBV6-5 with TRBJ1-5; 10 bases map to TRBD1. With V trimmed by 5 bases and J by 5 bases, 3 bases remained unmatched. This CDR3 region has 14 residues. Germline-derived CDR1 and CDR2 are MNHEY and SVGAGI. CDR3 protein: CASSQTGGDQPQHF. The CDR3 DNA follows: TGTGCCAGCAGTCAGACAGGGGGCGATCAGCCCCAGCATTTT.

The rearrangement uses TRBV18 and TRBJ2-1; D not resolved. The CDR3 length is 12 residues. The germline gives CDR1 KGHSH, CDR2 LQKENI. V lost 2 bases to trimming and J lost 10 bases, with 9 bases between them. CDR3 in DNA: TGTGCCAGCTCACCAAGGATATCCGAGCAGTTCTTC. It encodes CASSPRISEQFF. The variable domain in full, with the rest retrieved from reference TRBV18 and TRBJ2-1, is NAGVMQNPRHLVRRRGQEARLRCSPMKGHSHVYWYRQLPEEGLKFMVYLQKENIIDESGMPKERFSAEFPKEGPSILRIQQVVRGDSAAYFCASSPRISEQFFGPGTRLTVL.

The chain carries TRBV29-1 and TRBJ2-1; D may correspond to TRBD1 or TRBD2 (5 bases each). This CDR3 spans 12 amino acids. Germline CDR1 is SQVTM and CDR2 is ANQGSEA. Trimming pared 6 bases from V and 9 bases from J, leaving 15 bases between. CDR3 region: CSVRPTGTEQFF. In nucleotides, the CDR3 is TGCAGCGTCCGGCCCACCGGGACTGAGCAGTTCTTC.

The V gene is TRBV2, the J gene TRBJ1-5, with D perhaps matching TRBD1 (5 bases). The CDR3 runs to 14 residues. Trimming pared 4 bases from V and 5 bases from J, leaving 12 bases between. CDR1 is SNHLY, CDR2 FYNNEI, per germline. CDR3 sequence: CASSAQVSDQPQHF. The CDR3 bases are TGTGCCAGCAGTGCACAGGTATCGGATCAGCCCCAGCATTTT.

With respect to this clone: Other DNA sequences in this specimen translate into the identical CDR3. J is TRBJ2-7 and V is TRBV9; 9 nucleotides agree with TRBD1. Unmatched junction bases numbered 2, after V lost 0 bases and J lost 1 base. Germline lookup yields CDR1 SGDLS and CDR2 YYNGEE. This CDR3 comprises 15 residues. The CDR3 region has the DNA TGTGCCAGCAGCGTAGGGGGGACAGGGTCCTACGAGCAGTACTTC. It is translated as CASSVGGTGSYEQYF.

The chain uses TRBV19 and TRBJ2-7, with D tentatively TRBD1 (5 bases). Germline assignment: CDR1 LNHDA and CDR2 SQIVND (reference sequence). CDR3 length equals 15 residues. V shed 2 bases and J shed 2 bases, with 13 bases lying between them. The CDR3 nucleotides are TGTGCCAGTAGTATATTAAAGCAGGGAACCTACGAGCAGTACTTC. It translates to CASSILKQGTYEQYF.

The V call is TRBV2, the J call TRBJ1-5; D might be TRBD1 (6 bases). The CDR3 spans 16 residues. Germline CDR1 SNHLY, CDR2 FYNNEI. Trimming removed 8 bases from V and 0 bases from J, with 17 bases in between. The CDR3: CASEPVRGSSNQPQHF. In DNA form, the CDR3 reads TGTGCCAGCGAACCCGTCAGGGGTAGTAGCAATCAGCCCCAGCATTTT. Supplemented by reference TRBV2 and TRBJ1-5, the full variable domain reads EPEVTQTPSHQVTQMGQEVILRCVPISNHLYFYWYRQILGQKVEFLVSFYNNEISEKSEIFDDQFSVERPDGSNFTLKIRSTKLEDSAMYFCASEPVRGSSNQPQHFGDGTRLSIL.

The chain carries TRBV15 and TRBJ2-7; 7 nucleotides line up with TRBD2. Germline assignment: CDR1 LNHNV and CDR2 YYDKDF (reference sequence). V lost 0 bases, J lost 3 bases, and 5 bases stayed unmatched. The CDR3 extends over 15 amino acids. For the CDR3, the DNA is TGTGCCACCAGCAGAGAGGGGGGGTCTTACTACGAGCAGTACTTC. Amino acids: CATSREGGSYYEQYF.

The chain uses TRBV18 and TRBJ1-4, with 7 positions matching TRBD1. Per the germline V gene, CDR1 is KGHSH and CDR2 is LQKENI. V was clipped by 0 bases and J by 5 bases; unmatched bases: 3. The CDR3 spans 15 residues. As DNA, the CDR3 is TGTGCCAGCTCACCACCCGGGACAGCCAATGAAAAACTGTTTTTT. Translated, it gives CASSPPGTANEKLFF.

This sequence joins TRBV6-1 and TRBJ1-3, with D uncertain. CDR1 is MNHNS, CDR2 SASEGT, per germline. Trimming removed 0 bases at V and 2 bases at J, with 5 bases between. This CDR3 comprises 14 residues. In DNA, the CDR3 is TGTGCCAGCAGTGAAGCGGTGGCTGGAAACACCATATATTTT. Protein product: CASSEAVAGNTIYF.

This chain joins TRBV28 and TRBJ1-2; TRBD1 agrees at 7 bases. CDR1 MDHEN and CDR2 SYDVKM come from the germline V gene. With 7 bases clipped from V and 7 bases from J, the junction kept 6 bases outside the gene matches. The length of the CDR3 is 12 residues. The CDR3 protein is CASKRQGAGYTF. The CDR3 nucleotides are TGTGCCAGCAAACGACAGGGTGCTGGCTACACCTTC.

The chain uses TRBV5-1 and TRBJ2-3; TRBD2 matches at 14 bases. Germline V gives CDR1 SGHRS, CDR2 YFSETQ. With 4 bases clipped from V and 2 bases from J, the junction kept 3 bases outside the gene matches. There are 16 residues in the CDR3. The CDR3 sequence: CASSPTSGGATDTQYF. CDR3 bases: TGCGCCAGCAGCCCGACTAGCGGGGGGGCCACAGATACGCAGTATTTT.

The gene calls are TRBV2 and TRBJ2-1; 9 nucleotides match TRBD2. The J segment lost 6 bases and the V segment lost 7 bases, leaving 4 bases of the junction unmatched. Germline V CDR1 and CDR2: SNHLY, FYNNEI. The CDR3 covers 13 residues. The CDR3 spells CASTRTSANEQFF. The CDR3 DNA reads TGTGCCAGCACCAGGACTAGCGCCAATGAGCAGTTCTTC.

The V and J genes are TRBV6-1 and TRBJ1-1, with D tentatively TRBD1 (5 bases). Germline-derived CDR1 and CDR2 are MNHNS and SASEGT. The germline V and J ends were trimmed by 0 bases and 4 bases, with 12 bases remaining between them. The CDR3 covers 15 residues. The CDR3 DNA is TGTGCCAGCAGTGAAGCCCGGACAAGGGGCACTGAAGCTTTCTTT. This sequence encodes CASSEARTRGTEAFF.

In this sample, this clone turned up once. CDR3 bases: TGTGCCAGCAGTTATCCAGGACAGGGGCGAGAGCAGTACTTC. Translation gives CASSYPGQGREQYF. The chain is built from TRBV6-6 and TRBJ2-7; 9 bases are a match to TRBD1. V trimming: 3 bases; J trimming: 7 bases; junction bases outside the gene matches: 7. The CDR3 length is 14 residues. Germline values: CDR1 MNHNY, CDR2 SVGAGI (reference sequence).

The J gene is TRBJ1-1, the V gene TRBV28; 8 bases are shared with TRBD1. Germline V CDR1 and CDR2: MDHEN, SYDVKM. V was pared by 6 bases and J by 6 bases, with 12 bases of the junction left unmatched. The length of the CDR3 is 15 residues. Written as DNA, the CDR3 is TGTGCCAGCAGCTTAAGGACAGGGACCAGGCCTGAAGCTTTCTTT. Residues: CASSLRTGTRPEAFF.

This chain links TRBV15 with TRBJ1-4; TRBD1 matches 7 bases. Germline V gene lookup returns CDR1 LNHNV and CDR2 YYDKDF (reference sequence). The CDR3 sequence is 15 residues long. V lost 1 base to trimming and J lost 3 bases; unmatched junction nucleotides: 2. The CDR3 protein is CATSRGQGANEKLFF. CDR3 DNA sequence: TGTGCCACCAGCAGAGGACAGGGAGCTAATGAAAAACTGTTTTTT.

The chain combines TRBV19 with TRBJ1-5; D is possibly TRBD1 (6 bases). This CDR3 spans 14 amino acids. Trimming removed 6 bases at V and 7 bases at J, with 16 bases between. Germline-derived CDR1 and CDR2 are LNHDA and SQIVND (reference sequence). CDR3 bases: TGTGCCAGTAGGGACAGTTTGGGGGCCCAGCCCCAGCATTTT. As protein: CASRDSLGAQPQHF.